These 26 T cell receptor beta chains share one sample of origin, sequenced in a study of CXCR3-negative and CXCR3-positive naive CD8 T cells. What these receptors recognize is not known. Carrying UMI labels, the TRB cDNA libraries were prepared through 5' RACE. Reanalyzing the 5' RACE reads, TCRdb keeps one entry per CDR3 protein, without DNA. The listing records 130,000 to 150,000 distinct CDR3 sequences. General study results and limits: Comparison of naive cells showed more hydrophobic TRB CDR3s in CXCR3-positive than in CXCR3-negative naive cells.

Sequencing was done on a sample of naive CXCR3+ CD8+ T cells from blood. The subset here: CD45RO-CCR7+CD27+CD95- naive CD8+ T cells expressing CXCR3 (TNR3+). The source is a human donor in good health. Some clones in this sample may be carry-over from other donors' samples.

The V gene is TRBV2, the J gene TRBJ2-3; without DNA, the TCRdb call of TRBD1 cannot be checked. The CDR3 sequence is 13 residues long. Germline V gene data show CDR1 as SNHLY and CDR2 as FYNNEI. The CDR3 region is CASYDSTTDTQYF.

V usage is TRBV29-1 and J usage is TRBJ1-1. CDR3 size: 12 residues. Germline loops: CDR1 SQVTM, CDR2 ANQGSEA. CDR3 residues: CSSGRAHTEAFF.

This rearrangement joins TRBV29-1 to TRBJ2-1; the TRBD2 assignment by TCRdb is unverifiable without DNA. CDR3 length: 14 residues. CDR1 and CDR2 (germline): SQVTM, ANQGSEA. The CDR3 loop reads CSAEGLAGTNEQFF.

The chain recombines TRBV9 with TRBJ2-5; TCRdb's D call, TRBD1, is unchecked because there is no DNA. Per the germline V gene, CDR1 is SGDLS and CDR2 is YYNGEE. CDR3 size: 15 residues. The CDR3 reads CASSPRSDPKKTQYF.

The V gene is TRBV28, the J gene TRBJ2-3; checking the TCRdb D call of TRBD1 is not possible without DNA. There are 15 residues in the CDR3. The germline CDR1 and CDR2 sequences are MDHEN and SYDVKM. CDR3 region: CASSSKGGAKDTQYF.

The chain combines TRBV28 with TRBJ2-7; the TCRdb D gene call, TRBD1, has no DNA to confirm it. Germline V lookup: CDR1 MDHEN, CDR2 SYDVKM. CDR3 length: 15 amino acids. The CDR3 protein is CASSPAGMSSYEQYF.

V usage is TRBV11-2 and J usage is TRBJ2-1. The CDR3 spans 11 residues. Germline V gene sequence: CDR1 SGHAT, CDR2 FQNNGV. The chain's CDR3 is CASSLGLEQFF.

The CDR3 spells CASSPSRMNTEAFF. This chain uses TRBV18 with TRBJ1-1. This CDR3 is built from 14 residues. The germline V gene has CDR1 KGHSH and CDR2 LQKENI.

V gene TRBV6-1 combines with J gene TRBJ1-2. The CDR3 is made up of 12 amino acids. CDR1 is MNHNS, CDR2 SASEGT, per germline. CDR3 amino acids: CASREPNRGYTF.

V and J are TRBV9 and TRBJ2-5; the D call from TCRdb, TRBD2, cannot be confirmed without DNA. The CDR3 runs 15 residues. CDR1 is SGDLS and CDR2 is YYNGEE in the germline V gene. The CDR3 loop is CASSVGLESIETQYF.

The V and J genes are TRBV28 and TRBJ2-1; TCRdb picks TRBD1, but there is no DNA to check that call. This CDR3 comprises 14 residues. Looked up from germline, CDR1 is MDHEN and CDR2 is SYDVKM. CDR3 loop: CASSLTGLGNEQFF.

The chain is built from TRBV15 and TRBJ2-1; TCRdb's D call of TRBD1 is untestable without DNA. The V gene's germline CDR1 is LNHNV and CDR2 YYDKDF (reference sequence). The CDR3 totals 16 residues. This CDR3 reads CATSRDRDRGHNEQFF.

The V call is TRBV10-3, the J call TRBJ1-1; the TCRdb D gene call, TRBD1, has no DNA to confirm it. The CDR3 length is 14 residues. Germline CDR1 reads ENHRY; CDR2 reads SYGVKD. The CDR3 reads CAISLDRGGPEAFF.

The J gene is TRBJ2-3, the V gene TRBV29-1; TCRdb lists TRBD2, though no DNA is available to test this call. Germline V gene data show CDR1 as SQVTM and CDR2 as ANQGSEA. The CDR3 has 15 amino acids. Here the CDR3 reads CSVEGTSGQSDTQYF.

The chain links TRBV6-5 to TRBJ2-3; as DNA is missing, the TRBD2 call by TCRdb cannot be tested. CDR3 size: 16 residues. Germline assignment: CDR1 MNHEY and CDR2 SVGAGI. CDR3 region: CASTGLAGTSTDTQYF.

This chain links TRBV21-1 with TRBJ2-3. TRBV21-1 is reported as a pseudogene. The CDR3 is 15 residues long. The chain's CDR3 is CASSKVQRATDTQYF.

J is TRBJ1-1 and V is TRBV7-2. This CDR3 contains 13 residues. Per the germline V gene, CDR1 is SGHTA and CDR2 is FQGNSA. The CDR3 sequence is CASSFEGYTEAFF.

The rearrangement joins TRBV4-3 to TRBJ2-1; the TCRdb call, TRBD1, lacks DNA for checking. The germline V gene encodes CDR1 LGHNA and CDR2 YSLEER. The CDR3 is made up of 14 amino acids. CDR3 loop: CASSPGQTYNEQFF.

The V gene is TRBV28, the J gene TRBJ2-1; TCRdb calls TRBD2, which cannot be checked without DNA. CDR3 length equals 16 residues. CDR1 is MDHEN and CDR2 is SYDVKM in the germline V gene. CDR3 sequence: CASSLWGGFDYNEQFF.

The chain carries TRBV7-6 and TRBJ2-5; TCRdb reports TRBD1, a call that lacks DNA to check it against. CDR1 is SGHVS, CDR2 FNYEAQ, per germline. This CDR3 has 15 amino acids. The CDR3 protein is CASGSGTGDVETQYF.

CDR3 sequence: CASSEDRGTIYEQYF. The genes are TRBV2 and TRBJ2-7; TCRdb's assignment of TRBD1 cannot be checked, as there is no DNA. Germline assignment: CDR1 SNHLY and CDR2 FYNNEI. This CDR3 is 15 amino acids long.

The J gene is TRBJ2-1, the V gene TRBV4-3; TCRdb's D call of TRBD1 is untestable without DNA. CDR1 and CDR2 (germline): LGHNA, YSLEER. The length of the CDR3 is 16 residues. CDR3 sequence: CASSQDSAGAYTEQFF.

V usage is TRBV5-1 and J usage is TRBJ2-1; there is no DNA to check the TCRdb D call of TRBD1. The CDR3 contains 16 residues. Germline V lookup: CDR1 SGHRS, CDR2 YFSETQ. CDR3 amino acids: CASRPPGGRGYNEQFF.

V gene TRBV15 combines with J gene TRBJ2-2. CDR1 and CDR2 from the germline V gene are LNHNV and YYDKDF (reference sequence). The CDR3 has 14 amino acids. The CDR3 reads CATSSSANTGELFF.

The chain uses TRBV28 and TRBJ1-5; the D call from TCRdb, TRBD1, cannot be confirmed without DNA. Germline CDR1 reads MDHEN; CDR2 reads SYDVKM. This CDR3 has 14 residues. The CDR3 loop is CASSLGRGGQPQHF.

The chain joins TRBV5-1 to TRBJ1-1; no DNA is available, so the TRBD1 call from TCRdb remains unchecked. Per germline, CDR1 SGHRS and CDR2 YFSETQ. The CDR3 has 12 amino acids. CDR3: CASKRGGTEAFF.